This T cell receptor beta chain was sequenced during a study of blood T cell repertoires in COVID-19 (dated by TCRdb to the early 2020s). As for the study more broadly: The collaborator samples originated in the United States, Italy and Spain and spanned the acute and convalescent phases of COVID-19. The prospective study material was composed of cDNA or gDNA derived from T cells, B-cell-depleted T cells, or PBMCs. Deeply sampled blood TCRbeta repertoires from subjects exposed to, actively infected with, or recovered from COVID-19 were included in the dataset. The repertoires were released in a freely available public database intended as a resource for research on the immune response to SARS-CoV-2. The samples were drawn from the first 160 participants of the ongoing ImmuneRACE study and from 1,200 or so subjects provided by 6 global collaborators. The sample metadata nearly always contained a de-identified subject ID, COVID-19 status, age in years and sex. Where available, HLA class I and class II types were obtained from metadata supplied by the sample provider rather than from assay-based typing. Paper-wide results and their limitations: The amount of clinical and demographic metadata varied by source and participant and was provided uncurated.

TCRbeta CDR3 regions were amplified from genomic DNA using the immunoSEQ Assay, a bias-controlled multiplex PCR. Per the authors' processing: The number of nucleated cells in each sample was estimated by amplification of reference gene primers within the assay. To quantify the absolute abundance of each unique TCRbeta CDR3 rearrangement, sequence reads were collapsed and filtered. For each sample, productive Simpson clonality was calculated as the square root of Simpson's diversity index over productive rearrangements. Imported from immuneACCESS, the table was reduced by TCRdb to in-frame sequences with V and J called. These copies leave out some clones; in studies compared against another copy, an unresolved V gene accounts for under half, and the cause of the remainder is not known. The D gene and trimming were derived from the DNA, and the V and J assignments and clone size from that table. Within this sample are about 200,000 clones, with just under 85% of them counted one time only. 6.9% of the sample is in the top ten clones.

Per the germline V gene, SGHVS is the CDR1 and FNYEAQ is the CDR2. Trimming leaves V shorter by 1 base and J shorter by 4 bases, with the junction holding 2 bases beyond the gene matches. The CDR3, cysteine through phenylalanine, is 16 amino acids long. The DNA shown is the 48-base CDR3, in frame from base 1. Of note for this clone: Its cognate antigen has yet to be identified. Within one base of it there is no much larger clone, and no base qualities were kept.

Each collaborating institution followed its own protocols to collect whole blood in K2EDTA tubes. For TCRbeta analysis, collaborators shipped samples as frozen whole blood, isolated PBMCs, or DNA extracted from either of those sample types. The V gene is TRBV7-6 and the J gene is TRBJ2-2, with 11 middle bases fitting TRBD2. This clonotype was sampled from a human donor with acute or convalescent COVID-19. The donor label of this sample is uncertain. Sequenced material: peripheral blood. The CDR3 loop reads CASSLDTSGSTGELFF. The sequenced DNA: TGTGCCAGCAGCTTAGATACTAGCGGGAGCACCGGGGAGCTGTTTTTT.